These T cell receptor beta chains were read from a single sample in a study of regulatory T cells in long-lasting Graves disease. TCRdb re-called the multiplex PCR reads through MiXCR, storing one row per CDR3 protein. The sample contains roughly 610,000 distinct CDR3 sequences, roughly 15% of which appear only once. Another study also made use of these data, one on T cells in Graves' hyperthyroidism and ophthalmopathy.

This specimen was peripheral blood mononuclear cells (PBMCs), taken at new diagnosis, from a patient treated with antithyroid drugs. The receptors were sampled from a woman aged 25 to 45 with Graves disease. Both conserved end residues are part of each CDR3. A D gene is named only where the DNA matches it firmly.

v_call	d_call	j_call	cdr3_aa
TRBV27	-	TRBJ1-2	CASSFGRVGYGYTF
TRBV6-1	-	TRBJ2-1	CASSDRGVITGNEQFF
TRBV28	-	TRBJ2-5	CASGENPDF
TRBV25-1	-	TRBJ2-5	CASIGSRGTQYF
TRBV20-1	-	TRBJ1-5	CSAKRGNSNQPQHF
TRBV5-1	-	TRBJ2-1	CASSLLTVPYNEQFF
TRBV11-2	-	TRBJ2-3	CASSPRTETDTQYF
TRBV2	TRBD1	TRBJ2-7	CASSGQAYEQYF
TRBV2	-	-	CASTQGLRETQYF
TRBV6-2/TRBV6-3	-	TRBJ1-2	CASRGERSDGYTF
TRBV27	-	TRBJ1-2	CASSLWGDYGYTF
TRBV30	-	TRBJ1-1	CAWSKGNAAEAFF
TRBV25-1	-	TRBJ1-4	CASRLDAGYGKLFF
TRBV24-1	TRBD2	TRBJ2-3	CATSDRGLAGRGDTQYF
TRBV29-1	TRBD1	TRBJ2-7	CSYIRDRGDEQYF
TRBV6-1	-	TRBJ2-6	CASSGWSSSGANVLTF
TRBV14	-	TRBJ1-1	CASSQTTPTAAAFF
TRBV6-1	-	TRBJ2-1	CASSPSPSRNEQFF
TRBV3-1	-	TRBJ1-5	CASSQDRGGGQPQHF
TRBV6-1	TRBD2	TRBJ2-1	CASRAPMGLAGGGNEQFF
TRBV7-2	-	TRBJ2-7	CASSLARGDEQYF
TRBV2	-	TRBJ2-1	CALSRDEQFF
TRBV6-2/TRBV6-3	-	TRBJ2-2	CASSWGPSRPGHTNTGELFF
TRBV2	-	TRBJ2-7	CASREQPLSSYEQYF
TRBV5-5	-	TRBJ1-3	CASSLELGNTIYF
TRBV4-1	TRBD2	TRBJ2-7	CASSQDWQGGSEQYF
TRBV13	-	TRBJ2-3	CASSLKRSTDTQYF
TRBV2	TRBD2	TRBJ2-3	CAITTSGGSTDTQYF
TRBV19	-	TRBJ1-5	CASTPYSSVFGNQPQHF
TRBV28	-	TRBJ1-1	CASSLGISGVTEAFF
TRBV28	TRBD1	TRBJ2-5	CASSSAQGGDETQYF
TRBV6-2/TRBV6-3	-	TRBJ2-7	CATSLVGSYEQYF
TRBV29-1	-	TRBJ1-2	CSVARGGYGYTF
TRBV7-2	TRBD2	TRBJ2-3	CASSLRMLGGEADTQYF
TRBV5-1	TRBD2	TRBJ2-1	CASSYRSGSIEEQFF
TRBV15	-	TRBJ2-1	CATSGDEAYNEQFF
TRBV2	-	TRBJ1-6	CASGGPNSPLHF
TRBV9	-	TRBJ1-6	CASSVGTEHNSPLHF
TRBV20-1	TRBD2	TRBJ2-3	CSAVGLAGGFDTQYF
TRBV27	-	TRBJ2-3	CASTPRPMGDTQYF
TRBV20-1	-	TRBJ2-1	CSARLRGGNQGGSSYNEQFF
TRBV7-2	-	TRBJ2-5	CASSIIGGGQETQYF
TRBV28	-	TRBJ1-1	CASSYRELTEAFF
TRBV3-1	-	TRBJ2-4	CASSQDRIGSNIQYF
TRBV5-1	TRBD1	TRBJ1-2	CATSTGGGNYGYTF
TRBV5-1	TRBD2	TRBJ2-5	CASSKLAGGTAETQYF
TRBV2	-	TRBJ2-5	CASSGGQQETQYF
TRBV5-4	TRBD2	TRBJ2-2	CASSLDREGPGELFF
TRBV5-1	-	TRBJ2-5	CASSLRGHVQETQYF
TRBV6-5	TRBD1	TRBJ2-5	CASSYSTGVGGETQYF
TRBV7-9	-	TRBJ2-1	CASSLVMAIFNEQFF
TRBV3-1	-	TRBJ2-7	CASSQDWASREQYF
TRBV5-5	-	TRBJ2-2	CASSLVVQTNTGELFF
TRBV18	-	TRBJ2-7	CAISPTASYEQYF
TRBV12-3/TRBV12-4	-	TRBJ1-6	CASSAAGDSPLHF
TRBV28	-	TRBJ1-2	CASSLPQKTRSGGYTF
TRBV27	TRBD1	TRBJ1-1	CASSLGGQITEAFF
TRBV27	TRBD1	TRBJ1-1	CASSSGQGARSTEAFF
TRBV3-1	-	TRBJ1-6	CASSQDIEGSPLHF
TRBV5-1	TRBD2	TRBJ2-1	CASSLPGLAGHNEQFF